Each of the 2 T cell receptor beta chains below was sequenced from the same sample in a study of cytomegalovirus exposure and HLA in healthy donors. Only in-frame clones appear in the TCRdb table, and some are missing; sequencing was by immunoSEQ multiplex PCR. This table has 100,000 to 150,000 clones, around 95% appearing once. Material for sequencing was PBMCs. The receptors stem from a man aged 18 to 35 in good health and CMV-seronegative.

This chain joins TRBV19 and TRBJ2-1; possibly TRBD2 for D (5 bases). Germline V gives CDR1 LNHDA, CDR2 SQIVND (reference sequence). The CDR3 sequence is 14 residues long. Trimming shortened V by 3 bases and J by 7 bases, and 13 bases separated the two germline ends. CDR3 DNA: TGTGCCAGTAGTATTCGACTACCGCCAAATGAGCAGTTCTTC. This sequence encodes CASSIRLPPNEQFF.

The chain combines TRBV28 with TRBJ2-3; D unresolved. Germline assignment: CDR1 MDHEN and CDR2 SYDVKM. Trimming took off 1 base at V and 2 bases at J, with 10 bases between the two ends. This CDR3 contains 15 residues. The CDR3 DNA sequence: TGTGCCAGCAGTTTATTGGTCAGTTACACAGATACGCAGTATTTT. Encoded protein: CASSLLVSYTDTQYF.